This T cell receptor (beta chain) was sequenced in a study of T cell responses to AZD1222 COVID-19 vaccine. V was shortened by 2 bases and J by 1 base, with 20 bases between the two germline ends. The CDR3 is made up of 18 amino acids. CDR1 and CDR2 (germline): KGHSH, LQKENI. Using immunoSEQ multiplex PCR, the repertoire was profiled, and TCRdb retains in-frame clones only, with some absent. The table has about 150,000 clones, 92% seen once. This clonotype was sampled from an adult in good health. The sequencing here drew on peripheral blood, taken on day 0 of AZD1222 vaccination. The chain recombines TRBV18 with TRBJ1-1, with TRBD1 as a possible D gene (6 bases). CDR3 DNA sequence: TGTGCCAGCTCACCAATAAACAGGGAGGTTAAATCGAACACTGAAGCTTTCTTT. Amino acid sequence: CASSPINREVKSNTEAFF.